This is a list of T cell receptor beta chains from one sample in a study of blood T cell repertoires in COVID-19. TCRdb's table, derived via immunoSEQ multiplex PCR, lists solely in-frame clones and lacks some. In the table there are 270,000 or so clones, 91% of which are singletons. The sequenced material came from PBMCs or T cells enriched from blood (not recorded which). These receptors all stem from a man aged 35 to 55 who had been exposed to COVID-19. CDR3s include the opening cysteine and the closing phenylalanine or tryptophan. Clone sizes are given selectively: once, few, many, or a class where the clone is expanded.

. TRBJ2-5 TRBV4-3 CASSPGDLAGGSLRETQYF
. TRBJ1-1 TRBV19 CATQGLRTEAFF
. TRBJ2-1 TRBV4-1 CASSPGTGRVNEQFF
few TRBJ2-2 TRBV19 CASRRGGLPTGELFF
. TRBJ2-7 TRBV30 CAWQRTSGRYEQYF
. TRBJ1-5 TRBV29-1 CSVGAGDYQPQHF
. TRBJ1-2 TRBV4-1 CASSRDHQGFGYGYTF
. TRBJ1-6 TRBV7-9 CASSPGTGGSPLHF
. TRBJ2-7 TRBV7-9 CASSLAQGYEQYF
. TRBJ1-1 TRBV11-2 CASSLDNFAWDRMNTEAFF
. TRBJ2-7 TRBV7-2 CASSLYYEQYF